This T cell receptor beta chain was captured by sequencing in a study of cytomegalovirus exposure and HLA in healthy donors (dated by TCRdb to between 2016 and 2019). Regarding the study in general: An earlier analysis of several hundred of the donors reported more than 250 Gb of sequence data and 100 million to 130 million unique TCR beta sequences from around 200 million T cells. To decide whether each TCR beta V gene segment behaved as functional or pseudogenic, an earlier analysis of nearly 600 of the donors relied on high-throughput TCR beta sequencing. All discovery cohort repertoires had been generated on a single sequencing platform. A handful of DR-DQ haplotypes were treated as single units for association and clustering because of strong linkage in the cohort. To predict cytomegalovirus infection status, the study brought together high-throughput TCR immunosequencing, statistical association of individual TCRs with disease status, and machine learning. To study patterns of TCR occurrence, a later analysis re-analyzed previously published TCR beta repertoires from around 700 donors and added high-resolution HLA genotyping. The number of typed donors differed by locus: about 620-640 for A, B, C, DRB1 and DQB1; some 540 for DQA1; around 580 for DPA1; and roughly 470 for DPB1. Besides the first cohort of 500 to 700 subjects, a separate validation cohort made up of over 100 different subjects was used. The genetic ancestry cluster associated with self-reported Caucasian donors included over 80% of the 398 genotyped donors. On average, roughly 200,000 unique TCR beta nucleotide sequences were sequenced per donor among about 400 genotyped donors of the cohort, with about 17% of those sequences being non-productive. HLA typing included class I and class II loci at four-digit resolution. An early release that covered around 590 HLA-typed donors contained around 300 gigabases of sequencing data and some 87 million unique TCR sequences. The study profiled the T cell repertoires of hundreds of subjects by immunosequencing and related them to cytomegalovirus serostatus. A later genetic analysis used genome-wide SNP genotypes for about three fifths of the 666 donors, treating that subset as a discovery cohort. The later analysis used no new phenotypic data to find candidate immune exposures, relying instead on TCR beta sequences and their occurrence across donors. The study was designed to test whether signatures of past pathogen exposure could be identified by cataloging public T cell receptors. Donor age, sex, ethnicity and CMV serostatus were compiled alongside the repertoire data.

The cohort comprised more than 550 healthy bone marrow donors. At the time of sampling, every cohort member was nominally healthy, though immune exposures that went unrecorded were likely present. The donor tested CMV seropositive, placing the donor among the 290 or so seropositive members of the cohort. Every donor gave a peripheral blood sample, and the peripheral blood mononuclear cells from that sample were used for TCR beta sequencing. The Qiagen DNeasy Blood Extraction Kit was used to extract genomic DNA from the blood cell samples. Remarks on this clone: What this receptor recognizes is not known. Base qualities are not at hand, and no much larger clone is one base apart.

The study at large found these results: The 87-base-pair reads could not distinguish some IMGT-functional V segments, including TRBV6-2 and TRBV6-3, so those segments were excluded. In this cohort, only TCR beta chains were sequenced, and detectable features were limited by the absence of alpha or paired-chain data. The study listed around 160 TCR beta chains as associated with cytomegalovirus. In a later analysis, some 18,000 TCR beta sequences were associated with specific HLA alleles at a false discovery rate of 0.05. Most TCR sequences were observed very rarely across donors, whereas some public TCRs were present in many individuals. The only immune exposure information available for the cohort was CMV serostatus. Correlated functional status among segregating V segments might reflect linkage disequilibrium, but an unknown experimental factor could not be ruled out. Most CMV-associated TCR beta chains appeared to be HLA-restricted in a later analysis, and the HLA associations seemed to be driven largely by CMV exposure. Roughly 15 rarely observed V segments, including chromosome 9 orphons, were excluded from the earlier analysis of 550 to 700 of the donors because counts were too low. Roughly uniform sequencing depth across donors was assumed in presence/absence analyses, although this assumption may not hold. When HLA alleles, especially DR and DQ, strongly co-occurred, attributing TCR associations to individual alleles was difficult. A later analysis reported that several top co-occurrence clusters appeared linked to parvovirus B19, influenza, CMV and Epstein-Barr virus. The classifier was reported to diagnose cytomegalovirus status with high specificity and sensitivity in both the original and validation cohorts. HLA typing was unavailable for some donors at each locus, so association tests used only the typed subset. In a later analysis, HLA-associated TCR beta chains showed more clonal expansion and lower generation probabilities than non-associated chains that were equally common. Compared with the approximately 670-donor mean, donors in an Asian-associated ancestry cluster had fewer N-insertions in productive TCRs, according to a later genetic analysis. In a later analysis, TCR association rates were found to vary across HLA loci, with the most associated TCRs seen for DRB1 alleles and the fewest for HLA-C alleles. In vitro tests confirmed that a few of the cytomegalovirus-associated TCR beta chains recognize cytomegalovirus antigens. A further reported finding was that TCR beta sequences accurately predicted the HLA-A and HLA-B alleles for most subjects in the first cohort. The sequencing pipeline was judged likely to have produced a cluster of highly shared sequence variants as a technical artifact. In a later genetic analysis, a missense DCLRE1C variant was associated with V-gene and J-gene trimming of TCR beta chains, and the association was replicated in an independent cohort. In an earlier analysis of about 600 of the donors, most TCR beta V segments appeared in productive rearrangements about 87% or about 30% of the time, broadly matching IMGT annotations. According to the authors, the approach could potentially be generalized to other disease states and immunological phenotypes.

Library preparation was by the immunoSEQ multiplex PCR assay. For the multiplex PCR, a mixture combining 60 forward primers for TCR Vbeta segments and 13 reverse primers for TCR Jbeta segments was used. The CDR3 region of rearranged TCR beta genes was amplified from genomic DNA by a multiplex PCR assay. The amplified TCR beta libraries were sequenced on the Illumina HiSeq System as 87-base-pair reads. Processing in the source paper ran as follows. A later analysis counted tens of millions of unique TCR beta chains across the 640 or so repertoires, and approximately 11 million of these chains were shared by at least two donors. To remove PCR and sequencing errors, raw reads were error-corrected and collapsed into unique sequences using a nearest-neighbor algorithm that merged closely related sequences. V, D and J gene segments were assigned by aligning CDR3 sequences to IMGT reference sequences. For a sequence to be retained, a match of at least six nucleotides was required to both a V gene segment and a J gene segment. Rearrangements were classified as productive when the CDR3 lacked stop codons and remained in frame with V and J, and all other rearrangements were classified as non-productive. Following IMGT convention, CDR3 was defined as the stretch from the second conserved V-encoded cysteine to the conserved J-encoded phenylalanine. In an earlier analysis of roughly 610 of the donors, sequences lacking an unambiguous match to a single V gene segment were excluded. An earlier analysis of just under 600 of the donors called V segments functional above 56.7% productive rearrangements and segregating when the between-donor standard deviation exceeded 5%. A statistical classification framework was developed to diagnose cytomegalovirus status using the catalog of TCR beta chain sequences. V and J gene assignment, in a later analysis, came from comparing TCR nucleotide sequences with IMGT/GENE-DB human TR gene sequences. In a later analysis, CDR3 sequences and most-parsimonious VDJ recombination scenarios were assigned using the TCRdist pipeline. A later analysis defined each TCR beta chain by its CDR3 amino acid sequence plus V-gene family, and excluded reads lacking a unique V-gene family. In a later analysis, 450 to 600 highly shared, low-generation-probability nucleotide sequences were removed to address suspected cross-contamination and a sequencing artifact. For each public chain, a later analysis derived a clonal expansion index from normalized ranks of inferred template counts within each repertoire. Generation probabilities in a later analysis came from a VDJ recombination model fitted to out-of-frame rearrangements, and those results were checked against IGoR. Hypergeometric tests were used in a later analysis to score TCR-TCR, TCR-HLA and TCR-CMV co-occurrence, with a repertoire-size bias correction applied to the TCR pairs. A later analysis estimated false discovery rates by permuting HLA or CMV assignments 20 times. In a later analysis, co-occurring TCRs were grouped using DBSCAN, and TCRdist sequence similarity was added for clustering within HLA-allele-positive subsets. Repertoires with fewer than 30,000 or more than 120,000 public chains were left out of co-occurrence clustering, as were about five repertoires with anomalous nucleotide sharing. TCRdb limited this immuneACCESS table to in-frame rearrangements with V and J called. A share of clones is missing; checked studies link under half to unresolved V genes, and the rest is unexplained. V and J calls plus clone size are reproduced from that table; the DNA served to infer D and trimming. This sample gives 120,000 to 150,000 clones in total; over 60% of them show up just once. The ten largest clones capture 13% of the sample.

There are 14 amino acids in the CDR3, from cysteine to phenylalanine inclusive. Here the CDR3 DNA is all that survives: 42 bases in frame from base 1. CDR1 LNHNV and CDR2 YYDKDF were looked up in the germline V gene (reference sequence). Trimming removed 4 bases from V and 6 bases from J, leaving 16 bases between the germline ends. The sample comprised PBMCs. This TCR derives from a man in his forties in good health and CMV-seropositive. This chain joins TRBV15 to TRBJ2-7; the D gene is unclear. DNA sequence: TGTGCCACCAGCAAATATCTAAGTCCTACCGAGCAGTACTTC. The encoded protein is CATSKYLSPTEQYF. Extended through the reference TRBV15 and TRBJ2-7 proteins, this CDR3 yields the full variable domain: DAMVIQNPRYQVTQFGKPVTLSCSQTLNHNVMYWYQQKSSQAPKLLFHYYDKDFNNEADTPDNFQSRRPNTSFCFLDIRSPGLGDTAMYLCATSKYLSPTEQYFGPGTRLTVT.